This T cell receptor beta chain was found in a study of blood T cell repertoires in COVID-19. Looking at the study overall: PBMCs, B-cell-depleted T cells, or T cells provided the cDNA or gDNA that made up the material.

Recovered status in Cohort 3 required two negative PCRs, clearance, or symptom resolution. Trimming cost V 0 bases and J 6 bases, with 14 bases left between them. Germline loops: CDR1 SGHTS, CDR2 YDEGEE. The CDR3 covers 15 residues. Clones were read by immunoSEQ multiplex PCR, and TCRdb kept only the in-frame ones, dropping some. The sample comprises roughly 290,000 clones, 70% to 90% of which are singletons, and approximately 4.2% rests with the top ten. J is TRBJ2-3 and V is TRBV5-8, with D tentatively TRBD1 (5 bases). This clonotype originated in a woman aged 25 to 39 who had recovered from COVID-19. Input material: PBMCs or T cells enriched from blood (not recorded which). CDR3 loop: CASSLGTPVSDTQYF. CDR3 DNA sequence: TGTGCCAGCAGCTTGGGGACACCCGTCTCGGATACGCAGTATTTT.